These T cell receptor beta chains were read from a single sample in a study of regulatory T cells in long-lasting Graves disease. MiXCR was run by TCRdb on the multiplex PCR reads, yielding one entry per CDR3 protein. The sample comprises some 330,000 distinct CDR3 sequences, 23% of which are singletons, and 25% to 30% rests with the top ten. The sequencing used peripheral blood mononuclear cells (PBMCs), collected when the disease was refractory, from a patient treated with antithyroid drugs. These receptor sequences come from a woman aged 40 to 50 with Graves disease. CDR3s include the opening cysteine and the closing phenylalanine or tryptophan. Each record gives: V gene, clone size, J gene, D gene, CDR3 protein, CDR3 DNA. The D gene is left open where the match is weak. The size field is filled for only some rows; it gives once, few, many or a size class.

>TRBV2|-|TRBJ2-1|TRBD1
CASTGTGYNEQFF
TGTGCCAGTACCGGGACAGGGTACAATGAGCAGTTCTTC
>TRBV9|few|TRBJ2-2|-
CASRGAGTGELFF
TGTGCCAGCAGGGGAGCTGGTACCGGGGAGCTGTTTTTT
>TRBV28|many|TRBJ2-5|-
CASSFSPTVGDTQYF
TGTGCCAGCAGTTTCTCCCCCACAGTGGGAGATACCCAGTACTTC
>TRBV28|-|TRBJ1-2|-
CASIPFGIPPRGYTF
TGTGCCAGCATCCCCTTTGGGATCCCCCCGCGTGGCTACACCTTC
>TRBV28|many|TRBJ2-7|TRBD2
CATPGRGLAGDEQYF
TGTGCCACCCCAGGTCGTGGGCTAGCGGGAGACGAGCAGTACTTC
>TRBV28|-|TRBJ2-1|TRBD2
CASTLLSGNNEQFF
TGTGCCAGCACACTGCTAAGCGGGAACAATGAGCAGTTCTTC
>TRBV7-3|-|TRBJ1-6|-
CASSVRQNSPLHF
TGTGCCAGCAGCGTCCGACAGAATTCACCCCTCCACTTT
>TRBV5-1|few|TRBJ2-7|TRBD1
CASSLARGSDEQYF
TGCGCCAGCAGCTTGGCCAGGGGGTCAGACGAGCAGTACTTC
>TRBV10-3|-|TRBJ2-7|-
CAIKAGQSYEQYF
TGTGCCATCAAAGCGGGACAGAGCTACGAGCAGTACTTC
>TRBV5-1|few|TRBJ1-1|-
CASSLTVGSATEAFF
TGCGCCAGCAGCTTGACGGTAGGGTCGGCCACTGAAGCTTTCTTT
>TRBV11-2|many|TRBJ2-7|-
CASSSMSLKTVAPYEQYF
TGTGCCAGCAGTTCGATGAGCTTAAAGACAGTGGCCCCCTACGAGCAGTACTTC
>TRBV5-1|-|TRBJ2-6|-
CASSLVNSGANVLTF
TGCGCCAGCAGCTTGGTAAACTCTGGGGCCAACGTCCTGACTTTC
>TRBV7-9|many|TRBJ1-4|-
CASSFGTENEKLFF
TGTGCCAGCAGCTTCGGGACGGAAAATGAAAAACTGTTTTTT
>TRBV24-1|many|TRBJ2-2|-
CATSGSDPGVGELFF
TGTGCCACCAGTGGGTCGGACCCGGGGGTCGGGGAGCTGTTTTTT
>TRBV5-1|-|TRBJ2-7|-
CASSLDLYVEQYF
TGCGCCAGCAGCTTGGACCTTTATGTCGAGCAGTACTTC
>TRBV7-3|many|TRBJ1-5|-
CASSLSADTNQPQHF
TGTGCCAGCAGCTTATCGGCGGATACTAATCAGCCCCAGCATTTT
>TRBV24-1|many|TRBJ1-5|-
CATSDRAGYQPQHF
TGTGCCACCAGTGATCGGGCGGGCTATCAGCCCCAGCATTTT
>TRBV20-1|few|TRBJ1-1|TRBD1
CSADRGMNTEAFF
TGCAGTGCTGACAGGGGGATGAACACTGAAGCTTTCTTT
>TRBV13|many|TRBJ1-5|-
CASSIRRHGPGQPQHF
TGTGCCAGCAGCATCCGACGACACGGCCCTGGTCAGCCCCAGCATTTT
>TRBV6-1|many|TRBJ1-4|-
CASSEGTGRAELFF
TGTGCCAGCAGTGAAGGAACAGGGAGAGCGGAACTGTTTTTT
>TRBV19|-|TRBJ2-1|-
CASIGNEQFF
TGTGCCAGTATTGGGAATGAGCAGTTCTTC
>TRBV28|-|TRBJ2-3|-
CASSRDSTDTQYF
TGTGCCAGCAGTCGGGACAGCACAGATACGCAGTATTTT
>TRBV28|many|TRBJ2-6|-
CASSLFQSGANVLTF
TGTGCCAGCAGTTTATTTCAGTCTGGGGCCAACGTCCTGACTTTC
>TRBV5-1|-|TRBJ1-1|TRBD1
CASSLATGGFSNTEAFF
TGCGCCAGCAGCTTGGCCACAGGGGGCTTTTCGAACACTGAAGCTTTCTTT
>TRBV28|few|TRBJ2-3|TRBD2
CASSWETSGRGSPSTDTQYF
TGTGCCAGCAGTTGGGAGACTAGCGGGAGAGGTTCCCCAAGCACAGATACGCAGTATTTT
>TRBV12-5|many|TRBJ1-1|TRBD1
CASGTNRGAEAFF
TGTGCTAGTGGAACCAACAGGGGGGCTGAAGCTTTCTTT
>TRBV28|-|TRBJ2-3|-
CASNHDQRDTQYF
TGTGCCAGCAACCACGACCAACGAGATACGCAGTATTTT
>TRBV2|-|TRBJ2-1|-
CASRVANYNEQFF
TGTGCCAGCAGAGTAGCTAACTACAATGAGCAGTTCTTC
>TRBV7-9|many|TRBJ2-5|TRBD1
CASSLGKTGTGWRQETQYF
TGTGCCAGCAGCTTGGGAAAGACCGGGACAGGGTGGAGGCAAGAGACCCAGTACTTC
>TRBV29-1|many|TRBJ2-5|-
CSVAPGTVQETQYF
TGCAGCGTTGCCCCTGGGACGGTGCAAGAGACCCAGTACTTC
>TRBV5-5|-|TRBJ2-5|-
CASSLEWVQGETQYF
TGTGCCAGCAGCTTGGAATGGGTCCAAGGCGAGACCCAGTACTTC
>TRBV2|few|TRBJ2-2|TRBD2
CASSEQGGDTGELFF
TGTGCCAGCAGTGAACAGGGAGGGGACACCGGGGAGCTGTTTTTT
>TRBV12-3/TRBV12-4|many|TRBJ2-7|-
CASSLTGSSYEQYF
TGTGCCAGCAGTTTAACAGGGAGCTCCTACGAGCAGTACTTC
>TRBV12-3/TRBV12-4|few|TRBJ2-2|-
CASSPTPVTGELFF
TGTGCCAGCAGTCCCACGCCGGTCACCGGGGAGCTGTTTTTT
>TRBV20-1|few|TRBJ2-7|TRBD1
CSAGGQGTYEQYF
TGCAGTGCGGGAGGACAGGGGACCTACGAGCAGTACTTC
>TRBV20-1|-|TRBJ2-7|TRBD2
CSARRLAGGPPLSSYEQYF
TGCAGTGCTAGAAGACTAGCGGGAGGGCCTCCCCTTAGCTCCTACGAGCAGTACTTC
>TRBV7-9|-|TRBJ2-7|TRBD1
CASSSTTGTVYEQYF
TGTGCCAGCAGCTCAACGACCGGGACAGTCTACGAGCAGTACTTC
>TRBV5-6|once|TRBJ2-5|-
CASSPRGSKETQYF
TGTGCCAGCAGCCCCAGAGGCTCTAAAGAGACCCAGTACTTC
>TRBV6-5|-|TRBJ2-2|-
CASSYVGPGELFF
TGTGCCAGCAGCTACGTGGGACCCGGGGAGCTGTTTTTT
>TRBV7-9|few|TRBJ1-2|-
CASSLDAGVGGYTF
TGTGCCAGCAGCTTAGATGCAGGGGTGGGAGGCTACACCTTC
>TRBV6-2/TRBV6-3|-|TRBJ2-1|TRBD1
CASSGTGGRAGRRNEQFF
TGTGCCAGCAGCGGCACAGGGGGCAGGGCGGGGCGTCGAAATGAGCAGTTCTTC
>TRBV5-1|few|TRBJ2-5|TRBD2
CASRRLAEPQETQYF
TGCGCCAGCAGGCGACTAGCGGAGCCTCAAGAGACCCAGTACTTC
>TRBV28|few|TRBJ2-3|-
CASSLIGSSDTQYF
TGTGCCAGCAGTTTGATCGGGAGTAGTGATACGCAGTATTTT
>TRBV6-4|-|TRBJ1-5|-
CASSHRAQGNQPQHF
TGTGCCAGCAGTCACCGGGCCCAGGGCAATCAGCCCCAGCATTTT
>TRBV9|-|TRBJ2-3|-
CASSVDAAISTDTQYF
TGTGCCAGCAGCGTAGATGCAGCCATTAGCACAGATACGCAGTATTTT
>TRBV7-9|few|TRBJ2-2|-
CASSLRTSGELFF
TGTGCCAGCAGCTTAAGGACCTCCGGGGAGCTGTTTTTT